The 13 T cell receptor beta chains below come from one sample, sequenced in a study of blood T cell repertoires in COVID-19 (dated by TCRdb to about 2020). Libraries were constructed by the immunoSEQ multiplex PCR assay. In TCRdb, the immuneACCESS table is reduced to in-frame sequences with V and J assigned. These tables do not hold every clone; where another copy was compared, an unresolved V gene accounts for under half, and the others remain unexplained. The sample profile shows about 130,000 clones; about 79% of them were found once. Of the sample, about 40% falls within the top ten clones. Material: peripheral blood. These receptors came from a man aged 35-49 years with active or convalescent COVID-19.

The gene calls are TRBV24-1 and TRBJ1-2, with TRBD1 identical over 10 bases. V lost 9 bases, J lost 4 bases, and 4 bases stayed unmatched. This CDR3 is 13 amino acids long. The germline gives CDR1 KGHDR, CDR2 SFDVKD. For the CDR3, the DNA is TGTGCCACCCAAAGGACAGGGGGCTATGGCTACACCTTC. This encodes CATQRTGGYGYTF.

This chain joins TRBV4-3 and TRBJ1-2, with a possible D match to TRBD1 (5 bases). V was shortened by 3 bases and J by 8 bases, with 10 bases between the two germline ends. This CDR3 has 12 residues. CDR1 and CDR2 from the germline V gene are LGHNA and YSLEER. As DNA, the CDR3 is TGCGCCAGCAGCCAGGGGCCTCTGGGCTACACCTTC. As protein: CASSQGPLGYTF.

The rearrangement joins TRBV10-1 to TRBJ1-6; 8 positions match TRBD1. V shed 6 bases, J shed 7 bases, and the junction held 5 bases outside the gene matches. Germline assignment: CDR1 WNHNN and CDR2 SYGVQD (reference sequence). The CDR3 contains 14 residues. The CDR3 sequence: CASRQGVKNSPLHF. The DNA of the CDR3 is TGCGCCAGCAGACAGGGGGTCAAAAATTCACCCCTCCACTTT.

As for this clone: An end of the junction differs from the germline gene, which may be a read error. This chain connects TRBV29-1 to TRBJ1-2; TRBD1 aligns across 8 bases. This CDR3 is built from 11 residues. Germline loops: CDR1 SQVTM, CDR2 ANQGSEA. The CDR3: CSGTGISALPF. CDR3 bases: TGCAGCGGGACAGGGATCTCGGCCCTACCCTTC.

The chain joins TRBV12-5 to TRBJ1-1; D gene ambiguous. Trimming cost V 7 bases and J 5 bases, with 14 bases left between them. CDR1 is LGHNT and CDR2 is FRNRAP in the germline V gene. The CDR3 extends over 13 amino acids. CDR3 sequence (DNA): TGTGCTAGTGCCTCCACTGGCGGAACTGAAGCTTTCTTT. Translation gives CASASTGGTEAFF.

The V and J genes are TRBV19 and TRBJ2-1; D perhaps matches TRBD1 (6 bases). Germline CDR1 reads LNHDA; CDR2 reads SQIVND (reference sequence). Trimming shortened V by 5 bases and J by 13 bases, and 18 bases separated the two germline ends. This CDR3 has 13 amino acids. CDR3 residues: CASSPLPTGSQFF. The DNA of the CDR3 is TGTGCCAGTAGTCCCCTCCCGACAGGATCCCAGTTCTTC.

V usage is TRBV6-1 and J usage is TRBJ1-6; D may be TRBD1 (6 bases). Germline values: CDR1 MNHNS, CDR2 SASEGT. The CDR3 has 13 residues. Trimming took off 3 bases at V and 7 bases at J, with 7 bases between the two ends. CDR3: CASSEGQNSPLHF. The CDR3 DNA reads TGTGCCAGCAGTGAGGGACAAAATTCACCCCTCCACTTT.

This clone showed up just a few times. The chain has TRBV19 and TRBJ1-2; 8 bases fit TRBD1. The CDR3 has 15 residues. The V segment lost 4 bases and the J segment 3 bases; nucleotides outside the gene matches: 7. The germline gives CDR1 LNHDA, CDR2 SQIVND (reference sequence). CDR3 sequence reads: CASSTKSGGDYGYTF. The CDR3 DNA reads as TGTGCCAGTAGTACGAAGTCAGGGGGCGACTATGGCTACACCTTC.

The chain combines TRBV5-1 with TRBJ2-7; maybe TRBD1 (6 bases). This CDR3 region has 13 residues. Between the trimmed V and J ends, which lost 3 bases and 3 bases, there was a span of 10 bases. Germline V gives CDR1 SGHRS, CDR2 YFSETQ. The CDR3 nucleotides are TGCGCCAGCAGCTCGACAGGTGGCTACGAGCAGTACTTC. Amino acids: CASSSTGGYEQYF.

The chain couples TRBV28 to TRBJ1-1; D gene unclear. The CDR3 loop spans 15 amino acids. Trimming stripped 6 bases from V and 0 bases from J, with 14 bases between. Germline CDR1 and CDR2: MDHEN and SYDVKM. CDR3 nucleotide sequence: TGTGCCAGCAGCCTTCCCTCAGGTTTGAACACTGAAGCTTTCTTT. This codes for CASSLPSGLNTEAFF. Looking up the rest from reference TRBV28 and TRBJ1-1 gives the full variable domain: DVKVTQSSRYLVKRTGEKVFLECVQDMDHENMFWYRQDPGLGLRLIYFSYDVKMKEKGDIPEGYSVSREKKERFSLILESASTNQTSMYLCASSLPSGLNTEAFFGQGTRLTVV.

A few counts support this clone. V is TRBV9 and J is TRBJ2-7, with a weak D call TRBD2 (6 bases). The CDR3 has 14 residues. The germline CDR1 and CDR2 sequences are SGDLS and YYNGEE. The V end was cut by 8 bases, the J end by 3 bases, with 18 bases between. This chain's CDR3 is CARSLPEGGYEQYF. The CDR3 DNA reads as TGTGCCAGATCCCTCCCCGAGGGAGGCTACGAGCAGTACTTC.

This clone occurred a few times. CDR3 nucleotide sequence: TGTGCCAGCAGTTACTCCGGGACAGGGGGCCACGAGCAGTACTTC. Protein: CASSYSGTGGHEQYF. The chain employs TRBV6-5 and TRBJ2-7; 12 bases match TRBD1. After removal of 0 bases from V and 5 bases from J, the junction contained 2 bases not matched to a gene. The CDR3 consists of 15 residues. Germline CDR1 and CDR2: MNHEY and SVGAGI.

The chain employs TRBV19 and TRBJ2-2, with 7 bases that match TRBD1. The CDR3 has 16 amino acids. Unmatched junction bases numbered 10, after V lost 7 bases and J lost 2 bases. The germline gives CDR1 LNHDA, CDR2 SQIVND (reference sequence). CDR3 in amino acids: CASTQPGTVNTGELFF. For the CDR3, the DNA is TGTGCCAGTACCCAGCCCGGGACAGTAAACACCGGGGAGCTGTTTTTT.